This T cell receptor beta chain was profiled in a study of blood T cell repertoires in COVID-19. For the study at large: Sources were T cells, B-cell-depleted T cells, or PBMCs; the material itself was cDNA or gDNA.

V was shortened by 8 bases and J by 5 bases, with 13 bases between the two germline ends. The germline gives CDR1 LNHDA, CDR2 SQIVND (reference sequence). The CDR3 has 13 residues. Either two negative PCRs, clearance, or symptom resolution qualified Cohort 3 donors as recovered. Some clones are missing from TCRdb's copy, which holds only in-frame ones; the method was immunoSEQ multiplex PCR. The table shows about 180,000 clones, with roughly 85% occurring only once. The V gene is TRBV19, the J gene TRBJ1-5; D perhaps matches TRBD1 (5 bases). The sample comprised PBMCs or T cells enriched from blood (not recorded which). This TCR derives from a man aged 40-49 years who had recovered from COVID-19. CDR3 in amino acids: CASGDSLYQPQHF. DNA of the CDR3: TGTGCCAGTGGAGACAGCTTATATCAGCCCCAGCATTTT.